This T cell receptor beta chain was observed in a study of breast tumors, draining lymph nodes, adjacent tissues. Note on this clonotype: What it binds is not known. This may arise from a read error, as a much more abundant clone is one base away.

Samples came from axillary lymph nodes draining the breast cancer. TCRdb re-called the multiplex PCR reads with MiXCR, one entry per CDR3 protein. The table lists about 140,000 distinct CDR3 sequences, about 30% of them singletons. From germline, CDR1 is PRHDT and CDR2 FYEKMQ (reference sequence). V was pared by 6 bases and J by 5 bases, with 5 bases between. The CDR3 contains 12 residues. Study results and limitations: Tumors had less TCR diversity than lymph nodes, more than nontumor tissue. Luminal-like breast cancer showed significantly higher tumor–nontumor repertoire similarity than basal-like.

The sequence was collected from a female donor with breast cancer. Some clones in this sample may be carry-over from other donors' samples. The V and J genes are TRBV13 and TRBJ2-6; D not resolved. The sequenced material came from axillary lymph node tissue. CDR3 amino acids: CASRGRANVLTF. CDR3 DNA sequence: TGTGCCAGCAGGGGTCGGGCCAACGTCCTGACTTTC. The variable domain in full, with the rest retrieved from reference TRBV13 and TRBJ2-6, is AAGVIQSPRHLIKEKRETATLKCYPIPRHDTVYWYQQGPGQDPQFLISFYEKMQSDKGSIPDRFSAQQFSDYHSELNMSSLELGDSALYFCASRGRANVLTFGAGSRLTVL.